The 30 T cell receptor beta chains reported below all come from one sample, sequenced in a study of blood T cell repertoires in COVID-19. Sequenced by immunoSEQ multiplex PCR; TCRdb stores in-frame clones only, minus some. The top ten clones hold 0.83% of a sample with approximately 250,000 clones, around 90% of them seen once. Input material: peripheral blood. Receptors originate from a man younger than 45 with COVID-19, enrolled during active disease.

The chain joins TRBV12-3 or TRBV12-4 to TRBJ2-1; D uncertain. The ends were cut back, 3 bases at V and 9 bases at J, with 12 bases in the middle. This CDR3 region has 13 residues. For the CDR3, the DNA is TGTGCCAGCAGTTTGCGGAAGCAAGGTGAGCAGTTCTTC. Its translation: CASSLRKQGEQFF.

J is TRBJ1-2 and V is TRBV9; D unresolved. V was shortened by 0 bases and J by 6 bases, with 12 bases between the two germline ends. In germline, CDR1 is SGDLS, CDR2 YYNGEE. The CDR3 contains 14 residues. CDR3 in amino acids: CASSVGSGSHGYTF. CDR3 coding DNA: TGTGCCAGCAGCGTAGGTTCGGGGAGTCATGGCTACACCTTC.

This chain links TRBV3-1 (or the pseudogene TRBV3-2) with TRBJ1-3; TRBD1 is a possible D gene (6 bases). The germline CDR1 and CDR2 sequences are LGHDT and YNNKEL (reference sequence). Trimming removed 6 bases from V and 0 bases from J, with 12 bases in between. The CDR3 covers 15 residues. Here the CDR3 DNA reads TGTGCCAGCAGACGAGGACAGAGCTCTGGAAACACCATATATTTT. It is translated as CASRRGQSSGNTIYF.

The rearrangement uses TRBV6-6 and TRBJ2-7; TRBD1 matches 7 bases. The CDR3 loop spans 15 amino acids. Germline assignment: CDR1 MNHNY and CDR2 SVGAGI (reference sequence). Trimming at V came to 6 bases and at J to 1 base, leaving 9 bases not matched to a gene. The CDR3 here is CASRAGTANSYEQYF. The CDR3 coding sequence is TGTGCCAGCAGAGCTGGGACAGCTAATTCCTACGAGCAGTACTTC.

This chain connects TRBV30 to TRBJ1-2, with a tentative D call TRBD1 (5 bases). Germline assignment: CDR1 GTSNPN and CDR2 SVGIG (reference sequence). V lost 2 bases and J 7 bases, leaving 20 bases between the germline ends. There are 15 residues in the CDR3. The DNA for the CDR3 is TGTGCCTGGAGTACCCGGGACGGGAGACTTGGTGGCTACACCTTC. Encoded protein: CAWSTRDGRLGGYTF. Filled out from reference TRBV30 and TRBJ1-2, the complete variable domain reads SQTIHQWPATLVQPVGSPLSLECTVEGTSNPNLYWYRQAAGRGLQLLFYSVGIGQISSEVPQNLSASRPQDRQFILSSKKLLLSDSGFYLCAWSTRDGRLGGYTFGSGTRLTVV.

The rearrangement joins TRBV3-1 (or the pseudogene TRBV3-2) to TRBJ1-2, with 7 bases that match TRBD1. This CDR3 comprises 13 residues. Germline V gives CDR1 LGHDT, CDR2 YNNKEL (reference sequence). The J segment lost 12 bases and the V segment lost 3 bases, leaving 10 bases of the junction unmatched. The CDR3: CASSHGTALGDTF. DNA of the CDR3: TGTGCCAGCAGCCACGGGACAGCCCTCGGAGACACCTTC.

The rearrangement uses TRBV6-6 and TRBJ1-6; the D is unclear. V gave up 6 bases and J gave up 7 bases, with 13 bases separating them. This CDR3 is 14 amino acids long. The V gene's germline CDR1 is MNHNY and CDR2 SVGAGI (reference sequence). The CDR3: CASRHGRENSPLHF. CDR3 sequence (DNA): TGTGCCAGCAGACACGGACGGGAAAATTCACCCCTCCACTTT.

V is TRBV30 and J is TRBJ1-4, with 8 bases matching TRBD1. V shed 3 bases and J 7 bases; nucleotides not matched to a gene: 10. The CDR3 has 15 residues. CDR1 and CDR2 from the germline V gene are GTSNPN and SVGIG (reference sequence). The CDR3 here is CAWRGRGRRSEKLFF. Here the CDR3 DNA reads TGTGCCTGGAGGGGCAGGGGGCGCCGAAGTGAAAAACTGTTTTTT.

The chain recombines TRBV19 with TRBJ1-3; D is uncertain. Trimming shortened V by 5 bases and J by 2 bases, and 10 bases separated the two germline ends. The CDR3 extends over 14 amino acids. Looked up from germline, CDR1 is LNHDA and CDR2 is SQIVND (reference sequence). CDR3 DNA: TGTGCCAGTAGTGTGGGGAGCCCTGGAAACACCATATATTTT. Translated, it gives CASSVGSPGNTIYF.

CDR3 sequence reads: CASSSSGKLFF. As DNA, the CDR3 is TGTGCCAGCAGTTCGTCAGGAAAACTGTTTTTT. This chain links TRBV6-2 or TRBV6-3 with TRBJ1-4; the D is unclear. The V end lost 4 bases, the J end lost 10 bases, and 7 bases lay between the germline ends. From germline, CDR1 is MNHEY and CDR2 SVGEGT. The CDR3 consists of 11 residues.

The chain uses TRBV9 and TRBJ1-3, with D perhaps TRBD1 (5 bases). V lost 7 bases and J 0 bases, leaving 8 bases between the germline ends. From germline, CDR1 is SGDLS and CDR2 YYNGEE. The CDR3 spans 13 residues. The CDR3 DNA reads TGTGCCAGCGGGGCCGGCTCTGGAAACACCATATATTTT. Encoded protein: CASGAGSGNTIYF.

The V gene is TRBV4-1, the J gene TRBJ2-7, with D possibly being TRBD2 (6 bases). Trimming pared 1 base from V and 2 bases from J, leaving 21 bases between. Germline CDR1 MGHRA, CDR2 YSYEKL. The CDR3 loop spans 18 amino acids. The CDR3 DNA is TGCGCCAGCAGCCAAGCCCCGGGACGGGGGAAGCTGACCTACGAGCAGTACTTC. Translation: CASSQAPGRGKLTYEQYF.

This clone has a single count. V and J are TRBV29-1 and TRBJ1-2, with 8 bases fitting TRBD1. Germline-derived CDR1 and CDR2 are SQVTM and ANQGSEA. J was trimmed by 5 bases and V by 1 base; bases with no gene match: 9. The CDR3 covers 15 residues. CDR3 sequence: CSVEATGGFGYGYTF. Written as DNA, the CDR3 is TGCAGCGTTGAAGCTACAGGGGGATTCGGTTATGGCTACACCTTC.

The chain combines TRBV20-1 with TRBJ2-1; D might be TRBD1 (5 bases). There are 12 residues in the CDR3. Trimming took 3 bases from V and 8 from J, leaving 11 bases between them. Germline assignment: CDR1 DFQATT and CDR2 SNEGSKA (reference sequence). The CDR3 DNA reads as TGCAGTGCTAGTGGGGCGTGGGATGAGCAGTTCTTC. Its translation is CSASGAWDEQFF.

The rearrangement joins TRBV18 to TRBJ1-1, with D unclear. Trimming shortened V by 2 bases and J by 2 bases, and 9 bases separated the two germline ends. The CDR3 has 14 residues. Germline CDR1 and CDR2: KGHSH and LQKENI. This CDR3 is CASSPGQFNTEAFF. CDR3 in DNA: TGTGCCAGCTCACCAGGGCAATTTAACACTGAAGCTTTCTTT.

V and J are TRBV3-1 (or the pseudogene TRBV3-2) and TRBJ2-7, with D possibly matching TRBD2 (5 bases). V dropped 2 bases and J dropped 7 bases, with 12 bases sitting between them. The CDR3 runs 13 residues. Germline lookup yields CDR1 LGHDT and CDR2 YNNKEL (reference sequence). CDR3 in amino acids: CASSQMGSTEQYF. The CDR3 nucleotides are TGTGCCAGCAGCCAAATGGGGAGTACGGAGCAGTACTTC.

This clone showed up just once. The DNA of the CDR3 is TGTGCCAGCAGCTTAACGAGGGTAGGGAACCAGCCCCAGCATTTT. Translating it yields CASSLTRVGNQPQHF. The genes are TRBV7-2 and TRBJ1-5; D gene ambiguous. CDR3 length: 15 residues. Trimming removed 2 bases at V and 7 bases at J, with 15 bases between. CDR1 and CDR2 (germline): SGHTA, FQGNSA. The whole variable domain, filled in from reference TRBV7-2 and TRBJ1-5, reads GAGVSQSPSNKVTEKGKDVELRCDPISGHTALYWYRQSLGQGLEFLIYFQGNSAPDKSGLPSDRFSAERTGGSVSTLTIQRTQQEDSAVYLCASSLTRVGNQPQHFGDGTRLSIL.

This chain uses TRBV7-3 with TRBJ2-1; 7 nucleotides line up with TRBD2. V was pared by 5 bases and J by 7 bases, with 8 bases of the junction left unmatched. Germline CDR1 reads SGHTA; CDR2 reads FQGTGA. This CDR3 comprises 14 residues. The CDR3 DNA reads TGTGCCAGCAGCGTGACCGGGACTAATAATGAGCAGTTCTTC. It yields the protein CASSVTGTNNEQFF.

For the CDR3, the DNA is TGTGCCACCAGTGAGCCGGGACAGGGGAACACGGGTGAGCAGTTCTTC. It translates to CATSEPGQGNTGEQFF. The chain recombines TRBV24-1 with TRBJ2-1, with 10 bases identical to TRBD1. In germline, CDR1 is KGHDR, CDR2 SFDVKD. V lost 4 bases and J lost 9; bases outside the gene matches: 11. The CDR3 runs 16 residues.

The CDR3 reads CASSRDRVTHNEQFF. The CDR3 region has the DNA TGTGCCAGCAGCCGGGACAGGGTAACCCACAATGAGCAGTTCTTC. V gene TRBV3-1 (or the pseudogene TRBV3-2) combines with J gene TRBJ2-1; TRBD1 agrees at 9 bases. CDR1 and CDR2 from the germline V gene are LGHDT and YNNKEL (reference sequence). J lost 5 bases, V lost 4 bases, and 6 bases had no gene match. This CDR3 comprises 15 residues.

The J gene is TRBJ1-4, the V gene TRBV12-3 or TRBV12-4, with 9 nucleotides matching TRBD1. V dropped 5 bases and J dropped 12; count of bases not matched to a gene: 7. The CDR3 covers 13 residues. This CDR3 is CASSLGQGSELFF. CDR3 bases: TGTGCCAGCAGTCTTGGACAGGGGTCCGAACTGTTTTTT.

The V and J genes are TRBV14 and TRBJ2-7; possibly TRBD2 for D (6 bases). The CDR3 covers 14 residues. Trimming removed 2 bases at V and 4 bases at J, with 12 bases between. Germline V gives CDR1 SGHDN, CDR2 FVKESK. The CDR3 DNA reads TGTGCCAGCAGCCAAATCAGGGACTCGTACGAGCAGTACTTC. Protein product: CASSQIRDSYEQYF.

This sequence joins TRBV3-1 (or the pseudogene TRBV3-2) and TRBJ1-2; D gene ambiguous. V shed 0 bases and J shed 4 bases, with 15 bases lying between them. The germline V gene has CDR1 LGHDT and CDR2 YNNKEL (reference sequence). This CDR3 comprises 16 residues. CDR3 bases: TGTGCCAGCAGCCAAGATCGCGGGGTGAGAGGCTATGGCTACACCTTC. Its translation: CASSQDRGVRGYGYTF.

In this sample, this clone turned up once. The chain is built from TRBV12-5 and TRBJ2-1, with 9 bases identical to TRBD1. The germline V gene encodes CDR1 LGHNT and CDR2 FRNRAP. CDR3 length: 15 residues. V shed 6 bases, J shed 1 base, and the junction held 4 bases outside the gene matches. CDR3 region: CASGEQGASYNEQFF. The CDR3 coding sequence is TGTGCTAGTGGGGAACAGGGGGCGTCCTACAATGAGCAGTTCTTC.

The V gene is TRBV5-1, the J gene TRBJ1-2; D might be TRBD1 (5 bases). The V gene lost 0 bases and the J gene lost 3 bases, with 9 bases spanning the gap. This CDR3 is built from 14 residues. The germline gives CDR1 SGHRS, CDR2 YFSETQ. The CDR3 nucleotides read TGCGCCAGCAGCTTGGGACAGCCAGACTATGGCTACACCTTC. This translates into CASSLGQPDYGYTF.

The CDR3 here is CASTWTVKHGEQFF. In nucleotides, the CDR3 is TGTGCCAGTACTTGGACAGTAAAGCATGGTGAGCAGTTCTTC. The V and J genes are TRBV19 and TRBJ2-1; perhaps TRBD1 as D (6 bases). Germline V gene lookup returns CDR1 LNHDA and CDR2 SQIVND (reference sequence). This CDR3 is 14 amino acids long. The V end was cut by 7 bases, the J end by 9 bases, with 19 bases between.

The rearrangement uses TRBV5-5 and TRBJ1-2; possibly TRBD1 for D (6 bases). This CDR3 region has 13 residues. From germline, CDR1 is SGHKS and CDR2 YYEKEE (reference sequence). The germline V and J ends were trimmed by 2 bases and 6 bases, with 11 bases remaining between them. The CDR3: CASSFGRGDGYTF. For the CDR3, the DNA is TGTGCCAGCAGCTTCGGCAGGGGTGATGGCTACACCTTC.

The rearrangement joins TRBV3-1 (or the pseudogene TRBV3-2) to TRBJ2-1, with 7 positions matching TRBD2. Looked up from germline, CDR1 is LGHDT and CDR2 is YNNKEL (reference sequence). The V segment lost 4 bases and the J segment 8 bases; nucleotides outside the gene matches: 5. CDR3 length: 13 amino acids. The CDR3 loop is CASSPLGRDEQFF. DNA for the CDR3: TGTGCCAGCAGCCCCCTAGGGAGGGATGAGCAGTTCTTC.

CDR3 DNA: TGTGCCAGTATGCCTTCGGAGGTCCACCAAGAGACCCAGTACTTC. Translation gives CASMPSEVHQETQYF. The V and J genes are TRBV19 and TRBJ2-5; a weak D match, TRBD2 (5 bases). The CDR3 has 15 amino acids. V was pared by 7 bases and J by 0 bases, with 15 bases between. CDR1 LNHDA and CDR2 SQIVND come from the germline V gene (reference sequence). The full variable domain, completed using reference TRBV19 and TRBJ2-5, is DGGITQSPKYLFRKEGQNVTLSCEQNLNHDAMYWYRQDPGQGLRLIYYSQIVNDFQKGDIAEGYSVSREKKESFPLTVTSAQKNPTAFYLCASMPSEVHQETQYFGPGTRLLVL.

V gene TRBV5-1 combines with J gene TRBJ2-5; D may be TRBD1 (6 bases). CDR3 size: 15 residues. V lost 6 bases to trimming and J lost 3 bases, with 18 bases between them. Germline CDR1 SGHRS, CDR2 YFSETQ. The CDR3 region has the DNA TGCGCCAGCACGGGCGACAGGTACATTGAAGAGACCCAGTACTTC. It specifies CASTGDRYIEETQYF. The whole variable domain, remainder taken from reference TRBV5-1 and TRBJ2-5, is KAGVTQTPRYLIKTRGQQVTLSCSPISGHRSVSWYQQTPGQGLQFLFEYFSETQRNKGNFPGRFSGRQFSNSRSEMNVSTLELGDSALYLCASTGDRYIEETQYFGPGTRLLVL.